This section outlines one TCR beta chain sequence together with its context. The data stem from a study of blood T cells in healthy people across ages. Germline CDR1 and CDR2: KGHSH and LQKENI. The CDR3 spans 14 residues. The V and J ends lost 0 bases and 1 base respectively, with 6 bases between them. With a J-beta primer mix and a sample-barcoded 5' primer, a second PCR ran roughly 6 to 11 cycles. Each CDR3 protein is one row after TCRdb ran MiXCR on the 5' RACE reads. Of approximately 600,000 distinct CDR3 sequences listed, roughly 58% were seen once; the top ten hold roughly 34%. Total RNA extraction produced at least 5.5 micrograms (per sample) for the study.

The sample was blood. This chain connects TRBV18 to TRBJ2-5; D uncertain. The source is a man between 60 and 75 years old in good health. In nucleotides, the CDR3 is TGTGCCAGCTCACCACCGTGGCCCCAAGAGACCCAGTACTTC. It codes for CASSPPWPQETQYF.